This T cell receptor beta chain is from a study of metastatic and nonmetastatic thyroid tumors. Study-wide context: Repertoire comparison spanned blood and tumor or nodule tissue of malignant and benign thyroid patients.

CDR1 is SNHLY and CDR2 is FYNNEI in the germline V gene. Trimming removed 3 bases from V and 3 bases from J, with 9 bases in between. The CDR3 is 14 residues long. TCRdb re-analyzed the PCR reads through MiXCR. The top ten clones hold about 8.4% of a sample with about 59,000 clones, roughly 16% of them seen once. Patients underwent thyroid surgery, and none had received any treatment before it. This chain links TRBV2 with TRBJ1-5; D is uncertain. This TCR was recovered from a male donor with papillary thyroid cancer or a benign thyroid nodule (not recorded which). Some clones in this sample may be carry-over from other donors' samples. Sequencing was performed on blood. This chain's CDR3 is CASSETGFNQPQHF. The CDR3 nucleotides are TGTGCCAGCAGTGAGACTGGGTTCAATCAGCCCCAGCATTTT. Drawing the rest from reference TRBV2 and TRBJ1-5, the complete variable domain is EPEVTQTPSHQVTQMGQEVILRCVPISNHLYFYWYRQILGQKVEFLVSFYNNEISEKSEIFDDQFSVERPDGSNFTLKIRSTKLEDSAMYFCASSETGFNQPQHFGDGTRLSIL.